The entry below gives a single T cell receptor (beta chain) sequence along with its context. Its antigen is unknown. This specimen comes from a study of blood T cells in healthy people across ages. From germline, CDR1 is SGHTA and CDR2 FQGNSA. The CDR3 is 11 amino acids. Trimming took off 4 bases at V and 7 bases at J, with 7 bases between the two ends. The authors ran a second PCR of roughly 6 to 12 cycles using a sample-barcoded 5' primer and a J-beta primer mix. MiXCR, run by TCRdb on the 5' RACE reads, gives a single entry per CDR3 protein. Among around 990,000 distinct CDR3 sequences listed, 30% to 40% were seen once. Notes on the study in general: More naive CD4+ cells and higher diversity were found in long-lived than in aged donors. Estimated diversity, derived from one million T cells, was regarded as an underestimate.

The sequence was obtained from a man aged 18 to 30 in good health. The J gene is TRBJ1-1, the V gene TRBV7-2; no reliable D call. Sequenced input: blood. CDR3 nucleotides: TGTGCCAGCAGCTCTGTAGGTGAAGCTTTCTTT. This codes for CASSSVGEAFF.